Listed below are T cell receptor beta chains from one sample, sequenced in a study of cytomegalovirus exposure and HLA in healthy donors. The data were produced by immunoSEQ multiplex PCR, yet TCRdb's version contains in-frame clones alone and is incomplete. The sample yields 100,000 to 150,000 clones, around 74% seen once. The sequencing input was PBMCs. The receptor set was obtained from a woman aged 45-59 years in good health and CMV-seropositive. Each CDR3 is given without its conserved first and last residue. Clone size appears in some rows only: once, few, many, or a class for an expanded clone.

. | TRBV6-5 | 10 | ASNPLAGEAF
. | TRBV5-1 | 12 | ASSPGTGDQPQH
. | TRBV29-1 | 10 | SAGDGSYGYT
. | TRBV5-4 | 12 | ASSLADRPYEQY
. | TRBV4-1 | 12 | ASSKATGQQPQH
few | TRBV5-1 | 13 | ASSSLQGAQEKLF
. | TRBV5-8 | 13 | ASSLGSSLNTEAF
. | TRBV19 | 12 | ASSLQGAGGELF
. | TRBV6-5 | 9 | ASSSPDTQY
. | TRBV27 | 13 | ASRKGRDATYEQY
. | TRBV7-9 | 13 | ASSLLRGPNYGYT
. | TRBV4-3 | 15 | ASSQVGLAGNTGELF
. | TRBV15 | 12 | ATSRQGARRTQY
. | TRBV10-2 | 14 | ASSEFRGGAKETQY
. | TRBV4-2 | 12 | ASSQGGQSNVLT
few | TRBV7-2 | 12 | ASSRLSAPDTQY
few | TRBV6-1 | 13 | ASSEGRSGIRGYT
. | TRBV19 | 12 | ASSNDRGWEKLF
. | TRBV5-1 | 13 | ASSSWTGLGEKLF
few | TRBV28 | 11 | AIQGQGNTEAF
once | TRBV5-1 | 13 | ASSSGQGGTDTQY
. | TRBV7-8 | 14 | ASSSFGGANTGELF
once | TRBV19 | 12 | ASSISSTNEKLF